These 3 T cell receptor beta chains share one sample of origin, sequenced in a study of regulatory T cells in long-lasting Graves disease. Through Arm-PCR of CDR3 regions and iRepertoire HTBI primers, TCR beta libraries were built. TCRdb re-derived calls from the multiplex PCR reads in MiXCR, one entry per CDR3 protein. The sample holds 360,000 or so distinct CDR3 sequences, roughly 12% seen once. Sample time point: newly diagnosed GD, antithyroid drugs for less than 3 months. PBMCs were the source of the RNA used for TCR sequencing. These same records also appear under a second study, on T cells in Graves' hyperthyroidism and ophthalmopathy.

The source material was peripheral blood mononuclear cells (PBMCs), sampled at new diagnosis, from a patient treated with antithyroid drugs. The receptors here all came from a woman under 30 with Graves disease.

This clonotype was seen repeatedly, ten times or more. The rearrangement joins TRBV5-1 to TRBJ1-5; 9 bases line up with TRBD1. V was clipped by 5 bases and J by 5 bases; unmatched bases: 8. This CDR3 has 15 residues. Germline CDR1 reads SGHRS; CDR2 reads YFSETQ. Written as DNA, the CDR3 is TGCGCCAGCAGTAGACAGGGGGATCCCTATCAGCCCCAGCATTTT. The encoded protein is CASSRQGDPYQPQHF. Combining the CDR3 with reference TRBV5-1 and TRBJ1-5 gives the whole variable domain KAGVTQTPRYLIKTRGQQVTLSCSPISGHRSVSWYQQTPGQGLQFLFEYFSETQRNKGNFPGRFSGRQFSNSRSEMNVSTLELGDSALYLCASSRQGDPYQPQHFGDGTRLSIL.

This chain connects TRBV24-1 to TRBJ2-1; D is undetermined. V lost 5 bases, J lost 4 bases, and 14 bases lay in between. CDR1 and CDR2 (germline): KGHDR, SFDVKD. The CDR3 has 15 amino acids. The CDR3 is CATSAAAGNYNEQFF. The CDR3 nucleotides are TGTGCCACCAGTGCAGCAGCAGGAAATTACAATGAGCAGTTCTTC.

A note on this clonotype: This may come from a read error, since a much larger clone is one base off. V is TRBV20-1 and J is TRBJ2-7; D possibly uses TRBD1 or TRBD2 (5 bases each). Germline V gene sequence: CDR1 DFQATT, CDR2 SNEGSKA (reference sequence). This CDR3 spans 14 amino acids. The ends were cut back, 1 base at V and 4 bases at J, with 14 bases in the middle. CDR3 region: CSARGVRGYYEQYF. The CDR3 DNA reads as TGCAGTGCTAGAGGCGTCCGGGGCTATTACGAGCAGTACTTC.